Following are 3 T cell receptor beta chains from one sample sequenced in a study of blood T cells in healthy people across ages. Primed by a sample-barcoded 5' primer and a J-beta primer mix, a second PCR proceeded for roughly 6 to 12 cycles. Each CDR3 protein is one row after TCRdb ran MiXCR on the 5' RACE reads. The table lists about 620,000 distinct CDR3 sequences, 20% to 25% of them singletons. Sample: blood. All receptors derive from a man aged 65 to 79 in good health.

The chain carries TRBV2 and TRBJ2-6; the D is unclear. V was shortened by 6 bases and J by 0 bases, with 12 bases between the two germline ends. This CDR3 has 16 residues. Germline-derived CDR1 and CDR2 are SNHLY and FYNNEI. This chain's CDR3 is CASSDGTSSGANVLTF. CDR3 in DNA: TGTGCCAGCAGCGATGGCACCAGCTCTGGGGCCAACGTCCTGACTTTC.

The V and J genes are TRBV3-1 and TRBJ2-5; D gene ambiguous. The DNA end favors TRBJ2-7, so the J call may be wrong. Germline loops: CDR1 LGHDT, CDR2 YNNKEL (reference sequence). This CDR3 is 16 amino acids long. The CDR3 here is CASSLRDEAPPYEQYF. CDR3 sequence (DNA): TGTGCCAGCAGCCTGCGAGATGAAGCCCCTCCCTACGAGCAGTACTTC.

About this clonotype: Relative to the germline gene, one junction end is altered; a read error may explain this. This chain links TRBV6-6 with TRBJ2-5; TRBD1 aligns across 9 bases. The CDR3 is 15 residues long. CDR1 and CDR2 (germline): MNHNY, SVGAGI (reference sequence). The CDR3 here is CASSHVRDRVQSGDF. The CDR3 DNA sequence: TGTGCCAGCAGTCACGTCCGGGACAGGGTTCAGTCTGGGGACTTC.